Each of the 6 T cell receptor beta chains below was sequenced from the same sample in a study of shared clonotypes between healthy human individuals. TCRdb's copy holds only in-frame clones and misses some; the assay was immunoSEQ multiplex PCR. Found here are around 690,000 clones, roughly 91% of them singletons; the top ten hold 34%. Sample: memory CD8+ T cells from PBMCs. Subset given: CD45RO+ cells pooled with CCR7-negative TemRA cells. These receptors were taken from a man younger than 30 in good health. Some clones in this sample may be carry-over from other donors' samples.

The gene calls are TRBV11-2 and TRBJ2-7; D call uncertain. CDR1 is SGHAT and CDR2 is FQNNGV in the germline V gene. This CDR3 comprises 14 residues. V was clipped by 2 bases and J by 2 bases, with 10 bases between them. CDR3 DNA sequence: TGTGCCAGCAGCTTAATCCGGGTAGCCTACGAGCAGTACTTC. Translating it yields CASSLIRVAYEQYF.

This clone was seen only once. This sequence joins TRBV7-9 and TRBJ1-5; possibly TRBD1 for D (6 bases). The CDR3 spans 15 residues. Germline CDR1 SEHNR, CDR2 FQNEAQ (reference sequence). Trimming took off 5 bases at V and 5 bases at J, with 16 bases between the two ends. For the CDR3, the DNA is TGTGCCAGCAGCGGTACAGGACAGTTGGATCAGCCCCAGCATTTT. It is translated as CASSGTGQLDQPQHF.

The sample holds one count of this clone. This chain links TRBV11-2 with TRBJ1-2; D may be TRBD1 (5 bases). The CDR3 has 15 residues. Trimming shortened V by 5 bases and J by 5 bases, and 18 bases separated the two germline ends. From germline, CDR1 is SGHAT and CDR2 FQNNGV. The CDR3 DNA is TGTGCCAGCAGCCCAAGGCCAGGGCTCGGGTATGGCTACACCTTC. This encodes CASSPRPGLGYGYTF.

This chain joins TRBV11-2 and TRBJ2-7; D uncertain. V was pared by 1 base and J by 2 bases, with 6 bases between. The CDR3 has 13 residues. Per germline, CDR1 SGHAT and CDR2 FQNNGV. Written as DNA, the CDR3 is TGTGCCAGCAGCTTAGGGGTAGCCTACGAGCAGTACTTC. Protein sequence: CASSLGVAYEQYF.

The chain joins TRBV16 to TRBJ2-7; the D gene is possibly TRBD2 (5 bases). CDR1 KGHSY and CDR2 FQNENV come from the germline V gene. This CDR3 region has 11 residues. The V end was cut by 5 bases, the J end by 6 bases, with 8 bases between. DNA for the CDR3: TGTGCCAGCAGCTACGAGGGCGAGCAGTACTTC. Translation gives CASSYEGEQYF.

The gene calls are TRBV28 and TRBJ2-7, with D possibly matching TRBD2 (6 bases). The CDR3 loop spans 17 amino acids. Trimming pared 6 bases from V and 4 bases from J, leaving 25 bases between. CDR1 is MDHEN, CDR2 SYDVKM, per germline. The CDR3 loop is CASSYPIGGLVGYEQYF. The CDR3, as DNA: TGTGCCAGCAGCTACCCCATAGGAGGGCTGGTGGGGTACGAGCAGTACTTC.